The 11 T cell receptor beta chains listed next were all sequenced from one sample in a study of regulatory T cells in long-lasting Graves disease. Time point in this sample: newly diagnosed GD, antithyroid drugs for less than 3 months. With RNA extracted from PBMCs as input, the TCR library was made. iRepertoire HTBI primers and Arm-PCR of CDR3 regions built TCR beta libraries. TCRdb ran MiXCR on the multiplex PCR reads and lists one entry per CDR3 protein. The data show 300,000 to 400,000 distinct CDR3 sequences, approximately 16% seen once. This sample also belongs to another study, concerning T cells in Graves' hyperthyroidism and ophthalmopathy.

The input for sequencing was peripheral blood mononuclear cells (PBMCs), taken at new diagnosis, from a patient treated with antithyroid drugs. The receptors derive from a middle-aged man with Graves disease.

In this sample, this clonotype turned up a few times. This rearrangement joins TRBV4-1 to TRBJ1-6, with TRBD1 identical over 8 bases. Germline V gene sequence: CDR1 MGHRA, CDR2 YSYEKL. V was clipped by 4 bases and J by 9 bases; unmatched bases: 14. CDR3 size: 17 residues. The CDR3 loop is CASSLEPPGTGGSPLHF. CDR3 bases: TGCGCCAGCAGCCTCGAACCCCCGGGGACAGGCGGTTCACCCCTCCACTTT.

This clonotype has more than one count but fewer than ten. This may stem from a read error, because a much larger clone lies one nucleotide away. The chain uses TRBV11-2 and TRBJ2-1, with a weak D call TRBD1 (5 bases). The DNA end favors TRBJ2-5, so the J call may be wrong. Germline CDR1 is SGHAT and CDR2 is FQNNGV. This CDR3 region has 13 residues. Written as DNA, the CDR3 is TGTGCCAGCAGCTTAGAGGCCCTAGGGGCCCAGTACTTC. It yields the protein CASSLEALGAQYF.

V gene TRBV20-1 combines with J gene TRBJ2-7, with D perhaps TRBD1 or TRBD2 (6 bases each). The J call may be incorrect, as the DNA end agrees better with TRBJ2-5. Germline assignment: CDR1 DFQATT and CDR2 SNEGSKA (reference sequence). This CDR3 comprises 12 residues. Here the CDR3 reads CSARAGAQTQYF. The CDR3 DNA reads TGCAGTGCTAGAGCGGGGGCTCAGACCCAGTACTTC.

This clonotype was seen many times. This sequence joins TRBV5-1 and TRBJ1-4; 9 nucleotides agree with TRBD1. This CDR3 comprises 13 residues. The ends lost 5 bases at V and 7 bases at J; junction bases unmatched: 3. Germline values: CDR1 SGHRS, CDR2 YFSETQ. CDR3 amino acids: CASRQGAAEKLFF. The CDR3 DNA follows: TGCGCCAGCAGACAGGGGGCAGCTGAAAAACTGTTTTTT. Filled out from reference TRBV5-1 and TRBJ1-4, the complete variable domain reads KAGVTQTPRYLIKTRGQQVTLSCSPISGHRSVSWYQQTPGQGLQFLFEYFSETQRNKGNFPGRFSGRQFSNSRSEMNVSTLELGDSALYLCASRQGAAEKLFFGSGTQLSVL.

This clonotype has a count of ten or more. The V call is TRBV27, the J call TRBJ2-7; possibly TRBD1 for D (5 bases). Per germline, CDR1 MNHEY and CDR2 SMNVEV (reference sequence). The CDR3 sequence is 14 residues long. V was pared by 2 bases and J by 0 bases, with 8 bases between. Written as DNA, the CDR3 is TGTGCCAGCAGTTTAGGGGCCAGCTCCTACGAGCAGTACTTC. It specifies CASSLGASSYEQYF.

The genes are TRBV2 and TRBJ2-1; TRBD1 agrees at 9 bases. V shed 5 bases, J shed 4 bases, and the junction held 9 bases outside the gene matches. Per the germline V gene, CDR1 is SNHLY and CDR2 is FYNNEI. The length of the CDR3 is 16 residues. The CDR3 reads CASSLPGQGPYNEQFF. The CDR3 DNA sequence: TGTGCCAGCAGTCTTCCGGGACAGGGCCCTTACAATGAGCAGTTCTTC.

At least ten counts were recorded for this clonotype. CDR3 sequence (DNA): TGTGCCAGCAGCCAAAGGGGAGGAGATACGCAGTATTTT. Encoded protein: CASSQRGGDTQYF. The chain carries TRBV3-1 and TRBJ2-3; D might be TRBD2 (6 bases). This CDR3 is 13 amino acids long. Germline CDR1 and CDR2: LGHDT and YNNKEL (reference sequence). V was shortened by 2 bases and J by 5 bases, with 8 bases between the two germline ends.

To note about this clonotype: A much more abundant neighbour one base away suggests this may be a read error. V usage is TRBV20-1 and J usage is TRBJ2-3, with a weak D call TRBD1 (5 bases). The length of the CDR3 is 13 residues. Germline CDR1 DFQATT, CDR2 SNEGSKA (reference sequence). In DNA, the CDR3 is TGCAGTGCTAGAGTCCAGGGCCCAGATTCGCAGTATTTT. This translates into CSARVQGPDSQYF.

This clonotype was observed many times. This sequence joins TRBV12-3 or TRBV12-4 and TRBJ1-1; D not resolved. The CDR3 is 14 amino acids. The V gene lost 3 bases and the J gene lost 1 base, with 9 bases spanning the gap. CDR3 nucleotides: TGTGCCAGCAGTTTGGGAGGGCAGAACACTGAAGCTTTCTTT. Amino acids: CASSLGGQNTEAFF.

At least ten counts were recorded for this clonotype. The gene calls are TRBV20-1 and TRBJ2-3; tentatively, D is TRBD2 (6 bases). CDR1 is DFQATT and CDR2 is SNEGSKA in the germline V gene (reference sequence). The CDR3 is 15 residues long. V lost 5 bases to trimming and J lost 2 bases, with 17 bases between them. The CDR3 sequence: CSAPRDFPFTDTQYF. CDR3 coding DNA: TGCAGTGCTCCAAGGGACTTCCCATTCACAGATACGCAGTATTTT.

This clonotype was found many times. This chain connects TRBV6-2 or TRBV6-3 to TRBJ2-1, with D unresolved. The V and J ends lost 5 bases and 0 bases respectively, with 8 bases between them. The CDR3 contains 14 residues. Germline CDR1 and CDR2: MNHEY and SVGEGT. This CDR3 is CASSDIYSYNEQFF. The CDR3 nucleotides are TGTGCCAGCAGTGACATCTACTCCTACAATGAGCAGTTCTTC.